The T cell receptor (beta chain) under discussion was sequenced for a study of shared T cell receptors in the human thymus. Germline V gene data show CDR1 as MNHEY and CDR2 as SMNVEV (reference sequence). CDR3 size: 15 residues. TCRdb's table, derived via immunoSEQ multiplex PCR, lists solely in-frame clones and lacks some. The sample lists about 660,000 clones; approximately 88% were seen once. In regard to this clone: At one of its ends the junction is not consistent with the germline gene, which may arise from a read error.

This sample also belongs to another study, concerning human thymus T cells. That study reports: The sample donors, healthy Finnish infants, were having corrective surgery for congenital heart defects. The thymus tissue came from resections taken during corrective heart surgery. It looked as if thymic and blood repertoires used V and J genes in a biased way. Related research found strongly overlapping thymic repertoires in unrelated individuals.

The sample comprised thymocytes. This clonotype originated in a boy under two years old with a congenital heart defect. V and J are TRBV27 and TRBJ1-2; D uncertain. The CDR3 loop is CASSVSGGTNYGYTF. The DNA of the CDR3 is TGTGCCAGCAGTGTATCGGGAGGTACTAACTATGGCTACACCTTC.